These 14 T cell receptor beta chains originate from one sample sequenced in a study of T cell clonality in common variable immunodeficiency. Measured with immunoSEQ multiplex PCR; TCRdb has only the in-frame clones, and not every one. The sample shows 25,000 to 35,000 clones, no singletons; the ten largest hold less than 30%. Their antigen targets remain unknown. Study-level results: In common variable immunodeficiency, TCR beta chains reportedly carried fewer deletions and N-nucleotide insertions.

Sequencing was done on a sample of peripheral blood mononuclear cells. The receptors here all came from a human donor with common variable immunodeficiency.

This clone has a count of ten or more. The read gets to within 3 residues of the CDR3 end, and the germline J gene fills in the rest. This chain links TRBV9 with TRBJ1-1; no definite D call. This CDR3 has 13 residues. The germline V gene has CDR1 SGDLS and CDR2 YYNGEE. V was cut by 0 bases and J by 1 base, with 4 bases left in between. The covered CDR3 bases are TGTGCCAGCAGCGTAGAAGGGAACACTGAA. It translates to CASSVEGNTE. The whole CDR3 sequence reads CASSVEGNTEAFF.

Concerning this clone itself: From the germline J gene comes the end of the CDR3, since the read stops 3 residues before it. The chain uses TRBV7-3 and TRBJ2-2; possibly TRBD1 for D (5 bases). V shed 2 bases and J shed 1 base, with 5 bases lying between them. Germline lookup yields CDR1 SGHTA and CDR2 FQGTGA. The CDR3 contains 14 residues. The CDR3 loop reads CASSLQGNTGELFF. CDR3 bases read: TGTGCCAGCAGCTTACAGGGGAACACCGGGGAG.

On this clone itself: From the germline J gene comes the end of the CDR3, since the read stops 3 residues before it. The chain has TRBV19 and TRBJ2-2; no reliable D call. The CDR3 runs to 12 residues. CDR1 and CDR2 from the germline V gene are LNHDA and SQIVND (reference sequence). V shed 5 bases and J shed 7 bases, with 8 bases lying between them. The CDR3 here is CASSLTHGELFF. CDR3 DNA (partial): TGTGCCAGTAGTTTGACACACGGGGAG. The complete variable domain, with remaining parts taken from reference TRBV19 and TRBJ2-2, reads DGGITQSPKYLFRKEGQNVTLSCEQNLNHDAMYWYRQDPGQGLRLIYYSQIVNDFQKGDIAEGYSVSREKKESFPLTVTSAQKNPTAFYLCASSLTHGELFFGEGSRLTVL.

At least ten counts were recorded for this clone. The read ends 3 residues early relative to the CDR3; the germline J gene fills the gap. The chain is built from TRBV7-2 and TRBJ2-3; 10 bases fit TRBD2. Trimming took 7 bases from V and 3 from J; bases not matched to a gene: 4. Germline V gene sequence: CDR1 SGHTA, CDR2 FQGNSA. This CDR3 has 14 amino acids. The sequenced CDR3 bases are TGTGCCAGCACCAGCGGGGGGGTTACAGATACG. It encodes CASTSGGVTDT. The complete CDR3 sequence is CASTSGGVTDTQYF.

This clone was detected many times. Coverage ceases 3 residues before the CDR3 finishes, and the germline J gene fills in the end. V is TRBV7-2 and J is TRBJ2-1; D ambiguous. The V and J ends lost 3 bases and 0 bases respectively, with 9 bases between them. Germline CDR1 reads SGHTA; CDR2 reads FQGNSA. CDR3 length: 15 amino acids. CDR3 DNA (partial): TGTGCCAGCAGCTTTCTATCGTCCTCCTACAATGAG. It translates to CASSFLSSSYNE. The full CDR3 is CASSFLSSSYNEQFF.

Details on this clone: A junction boundary mismatches the germline segment, possibly from a read error. Read coverage stops 3 residues before the CDR3 terminus; the germline J gene supplies the remainder. The chain joins TRBV7-7 to TRBJ2-5; a possible D gene is TRBD1 (6 bases). CDR3 length: 13 residues. CDR1 and CDR2 from the germline V gene are SSHAT and FNYEAQ (reference sequence). The CDR3 loop is CASSSQGRETQYF. The covered CDR3 bases are TGTGCTAGCAGCTCACAGGGACGAGAGACC. The full variable domain, its missing parts supplied by reference TRBV7-7 and TRBJ2-5, is GAGVSQSPRYKVTKRGQDVTLRCDPISSHATLYWYQQALGQGPEFLTYFNYEAQPDKSGLPSDRFSAERPEGSISTLTIQRTEQRDSAMYRCASSSQGRETQYFGPGTRLLVL.

The table lists this clone with a few counts. The observed sequence ends 3 residues before the CDR3 terminus, with the missing tail filled in from the germline J gene. The chain is built from TRBV7-2 and TRBJ2-3; D may be TRBD2 (6 bases). Germline CDR1 is SGHTA and CDR2 is FQGNSA. Trimming took 5 bases from V and 6 from J, leaving 9 bases between them. The CDR3 spans 12 residues. CDR3: CASSPGLDTQYF. The CDR3 DNA, read in part, is TGTGCCAGCAGCCCGGGACTGGATACG.

This clone was counted ten times or more. The CDR3 end is not reached by the read, which stops 3 residues before it; the germline J gene fills it in. V and J are TRBV18 and TRBJ2-2; TRBD1 matches at 9 bases. The germline V gene has CDR1 KGHSH and CDR2 LQKENI. This CDR3 has 17 residues. V lost 6 bases to trimming and J lost 4 bases; unmatched junction nucleotides: 12. The CDR3 reads CASSPYPGQGGTGELFF. The covered CDR3 bases are TGTGCCAGCTCGCCATACCCGGGACAGGGAGGCACCGGGGAG.

This clone was counted only a few times. Read sequence stops 3 residues before the CDR3 end, and the germline J gene provides the missing end. The genes are TRBV6-2 or TRBV6-3 and TRBJ2-2, with D possibly TRBD1 on 6 matching bases. The CDR3 consists of 14 residues. From germline, CDR1 is MNHEY and CDR2 SVGEGT. The ends were cut back, 6 bases at V and 5 bases at J, with 13 bases in the middle. CDR3 DNA (partial): TGTGCCAGCAGGCTACAGGGACAAACCGGGGAG. Residues: CASRLQGQTGE. The CDR3, in full, reads CASRLQGQTGELFF.

The sample holds many counts of this clone. Read coverage stops 3 residues before the CDR3 terminus; the germline J gene supplies the remainder. V usage is TRBV18 and J usage is TRBJ2-7; 7 nucleotides match TRBD1. Germline CDR1 KGHSH, CDR2 LQKENI. The CDR3 consists of 14 residues. V was pared by 4 bases and J by 1 base, with 4 bases of the junction left unmatched. Incomplete CDR3 DNA: TGTGCCAGCTCACGTCCGGGACAGTCCTACGAG. It specifies CASSRPGQSYE. The entire CDR3 sequence reads CASSRPGQSYEQYF. The whole variable domain, filled in from reference TRBV18 and TRBJ2-7, reads NAGVMQNPRHLVRRRGQEARLRCSPMKGHSHVYWYRQLPEEGLKFMVYLQKENIIDESGMPKERFSAEFPKEGPSILRIQQVVRGDSAAYFCASSRPGQSYEQYFGPGTRLTVT.

This clone came up a few times. The read gets to within 3 residues of the CDR3 end, and the germline J gene fills in the rest. The rearrangement uses TRBV7-9 and TRBJ2-5; 8 nucleotides line up with TRBD2. Germline V lookup: CDR1 SEHNR, CDR2 FQNEAQ (reference sequence). The CDR3 is made up of 15 amino acids. V gave up 2 bases and J gave up 2 bases; unmatched junction bases: 4. The sequenced CDR3 bases are TGTGCCAGCAGCTTAAGCGGGGGAGCGCAAGAGACC. Protein: CASSLSGGAQET. The CDR3 reads in full as CASSLSGGAQETQYF.

As to this clone: The CDR3 end falls 3 residues outside the read, so it is completed with the germline J gene. The rearrangement joins TRBV6-2 or TRBV6-3 to TRBJ1-6; a possible D gene is TRBD1 (6 bases). Trimming removed 5 bases at V and 7 bases at J, with 12 bases between. This CDR3 has 14 residues. Germline-derived CDR1 and CDR2 are MNHEY and SVGEGT. The sequenced part of the CDR3 DNA is TGTGCCAGCAGTGCAGGGGCCACAAATTCACCC. Amino acid sequence: CASSAGATNSP. The complete CDR3 reads CASSAGATNSPLHF.

CDR3 bases read: TGTGCCAGTAGTAATCTCGGGGTAAACTATGGC. It translates to CASSNLGVNYG. From start to end, the CDR3 is CASSNLGVNYGYTF. The rearrangement joins TRBV19 to TRBJ1-2; D call uncertain. The CDR3 extends 3 residues past the end of the read, so its final part is completed from the germline J gene. V lost 4 bases and J 2 bases, leaving 11 bases between the germline ends. Germline values: CDR1 LNHDA, CDR2 SQIVND (reference sequence). The CDR3 is 14 amino acids.

For this clone: The CDR3 end is not reached by the read, which stops 3 residues before it; the germline J gene fills it in. This rearrangement joins TRBV6-2 or TRBV6-3 to TRBJ2-5; D may be TRBD2 (7 bases). Germline-derived CDR1 and CDR2 are MNHEY and SVGEGT. The CDR3 length is 15 residues. V lost 6 bases and J lost 5, with 19 bases in between. Here the CDR3 reads CASSPPRGRGETQYF. CDR3 DNA (partial): TGTGCCAGCAGCCCACCCCGGGGGCGGGGGGAGACC.